This TCR beta chain comes out of a study of T cells after posttransplantation cyclophosphamide. Study results and caveats: Donor-recipient repertoire similarity was low at 1-2 months, rising over year one.

Data came from immunoSEQ multiplex PCR; TCRdb stores just in-frame clones and leaves some out. The sample presents over 6,500 clones, none singletons. Busulfan-fludarabine conditioning, marrow transplant, and cyclophosphamide on days +3 and +4 were administered. Trimming removed 3 bases from V and 6 bases from J; junction bases left unmatched: 12. The CDR3 has 16 residues. Germline CDR1 SNHLY, CDR2 FYNNEI. This clone was counted at least ten times. The antigen is undetermined. The source of this sequence is a male patient in his late teens or twenties who received an allogeneic stem cell transplant from an unrelated donor, was CMV-positive, and had acute and chronic GVHD. Some T cells may be supplied by the graft donor. This chain connects TRBV2 to TRBJ2-7, with TRBD1 identical over 9 bases. Specimen: PBMCs, collected after allogeneic stem cell transplant with posttransplant cyclophosphamide. CDR3 bases: TGTGCCAGCAGTGAGGGGACAGGGCTATCCTACGGCGAGCAGTACTTC. It specifies CASSEGTGLSYGEQYF.